One sample yielded the 18 T cell receptor beta chains listed below, sequenced in a study of OX40 agonist ivuxolimab in advanced cancers. Sequencing was performed with immunoSEQ multiplex PCR; in TCRdb, only in-frame clones are kept and a portion is missing. The sample records about 42,000 clones, about four fifths being singletons. Specimen: CD4+ or CD8+ T cells sorted from blood, collected in a trial of the OX40 agonist ivuxolimab. The source of these receptors is an adult with an advanced solid tumor such as melanoma, head and neck, liver or kidney cancer.

The V call is TRBV9, the J call TRBJ2-3; 11 nucleotides align to TRBD2. The germline V gene encodes CDR1 SGDLS and CDR2 YYNGEE. This CDR3 region has 18 residues. J was trimmed by 4 bases and V by 0 bases; bases with no gene match: 10. CDR3 sequence reads: CASSVAETSGTRADTQYF. Written as DNA, the CDR3 is TGTGCCAGCAGCGTAGCGGAGACTAGCGGGACCAGGGCAGATACGCAGTATTTT.

V usage is TRBV7-9 and J usage is TRBJ2-1, with no clear D. This CDR3 is built from 12 residues. V was trimmed by 5 bases and J by 9 bases, leaving 11 bases between them. Germline CDR1 SEHNR, CDR2 FQNEAQ (reference sequence). CDR3 bases: TGTGCCAGCAGCGACGTAGATATTGAGCAGTTCTTC. Its protein is CASSDVDIEQFF.

The rearrangement uses TRBV9 and TRBJ1-3, with 8 bases identical to TRBD1. In germline, CDR1 is SGDLS, CDR2 YYNGEE. This CDR3 contains 13 residues. J gave up 8 bases and V 2 bases, and 3 bases lay outside the gene matches. The CDR3 DNA sequence: TGTGCCAGCAGCGTGGACAGGGAGGACACCATATATTTT. Its translation is CASSVDREDTIYF. Full variable domain (missing parts from reference TRBV9 and TRBJ1-3): DSGVTQTPKHLITATGQRVTLRCSPRSGDLSVYWYQQSLDQGLQFLIQYYNGEERAKGNILERFSAQQFPDLHSELNLSSLELGDSALYFCASSVDREDTIYFGEGSWLTVV.

The V call is TRBV9, the J call TRBJ2-1, with 12 bases aligning to TRBD1. The CDR3 is made up of 22 amino acids. Looked up from germline, CDR1 is SGDLS and CDR2 is YYNGEE. Trimming at V came to 0 bases and at J to 0 bases, leaving 16 bases not matched to a gene. In nucleotides, the CDR3 is TGTGCCAGCAGCGTAGTGCCCACGCCGGGACAGGGGGCTACCAGCTCCTACAATGAGCAGTTCTTC. Its translation: CASSVVPTPGQGATSSYNEQFF.

The gene calls are TRBV14 and TRBJ2-2; D could derive from TRBD1 or TRBD2 (5 bases each). V lost 5 bases and J lost 7, with 23 bases in between. This CDR3 spans 17 amino acids. Per germline, CDR1 SGHDN and CDR2 FVKESK. CDR3 in DNA: TGTGCCAGCAGCAAGGGGACCCACGACGTCGTCTACGGGGAGCTGTTTTTT. The encoded protein is CASSKGTHDVVYGELFF.

This clone appeared a single time. This rearrangement joins TRBV9 to TRBJ2-2; D possibly corresponds to TRBD2 (5 bases). Germline CDR1 SGDLS, CDR2 YYNGEE. This CDR3 spans 15 amino acids. Trimming stripped 6 bases from V and 10 bases from J, with 22 bases between. In DNA form, the CDR3 reads TGTGCCAGCACACCCCTCGAGGGTCCCCTTGAGGAGCTGTTTTTT. Amino acid sequence: CASTPLEGPLEELFF.

The chain carries TRBV27 and TRBJ1-6; D may be TRBD1 (5 bases). Germline CDR1 is MNHEY and CDR2 is SMNVEV (reference sequence). The V gene lost 3 bases and the J gene lost 6 bases, with 9 bases spanning the gap. The CDR3 runs 14 residues. Written as DNA, the CDR3 is TGTGCCAGCAGTTTCGGGGGAAGTAATTCACCCCTCCACTTT. The encoded protein is CASSFGGSNSPLHF.

As to this clone: Other nucleotide sequences from this sample produce the same CDR3. The gene calls are TRBV13 and TRBJ1-4; possibly TRBD1 for D (6 bases). V was pared by 5 bases and J by 6 bases, with 16 bases between. The CDR3 consists of 15 residues. Per germline, CDR1 PRHDT and CDR2 FYEKMQ (reference sequence). CDR3: CASSLRRGPHEKLFF. The CDR3 nucleotides read TGTGCCAGCAGCCTTCGGCGGGGGCCGCATGAAAAACTGTTTTTT.

In this sample, this clone turned up a few times. The chain joins TRBV2 to TRBJ1-1, with D hard to call. Germline loops: CDR1 SNHLY, CDR2 FYNNEI. V dropped 10 bases and J dropped 1 base, with 13 bases sitting between them. The CDR3 is made up of 13 amino acids. In DNA form, the CDR3 reads TGTGCCAAAAACGGGGTTCCGAACACTGAAGCTTTCTTT. Translated, it gives CAKNGVPNTEAFF.

The CDR3 region is CASSVLETGELFF. The CDR3 DNA follows: TGTGCCAGCAGCGTCCTTGAAACCGGGGAGCTGTTTTTT. This chain uses TRBV9 with TRBJ2-2; D uncertain. V lost 2 bases and J lost 5, with 7 bases in between. The CDR3 loop spans 13 amino acids. The germline V gene encodes CDR1 SGDLS and CDR2 YYNGEE.

The genes are TRBV7-2 and TRBJ1-1; the D gene is possibly TRBD1 (5 bases). The length of the CDR3 is 12 residues. V was clipped by 5 bases and J by 8 bases, with 12 bases between them. Germline CDR1 and CDR2: SGHTA and FQGNSA. CDR3 nucleotide sequence: TGTGCCAGCAGCCCAATCGGGGGGGAAGCTTTCTTT. This encodes CASSPIGGEAFF. Filled out from reference TRBV7-2 and TRBJ1-1, the complete variable domain reads GAGVSQSPSNKVTEKGKDVELRCDPISGHTALYWYRQSLGQGLEFLIYFQGNSAPDKSGLPSDRFSAERTGGSVSTLTIQRTQQEDSAVYLCASSPIGGEAFFGQGTRLTVV.

This clone came up once. The V gene is TRBV9, the J gene TRBJ2-3, with no clear D. The length of the CDR3 is 14 residues. Germline CDR1 and CDR2: SGDLS and YYNGEE. V lost 2 bases to trimming and J lost 7 bases, with 14 bases between them. The DNA for the CDR3 is TGTGCCAGCAGCGTCCCAAGTGGCTCGAATACGCAGTATTTT. Translating gives CASSVPSGSNTQYF.

The chain recombines TRBV7-2 with TRBJ1-1; D might be TRBD1 (6 bases). This CDR3 is 13 amino acids long. Trimming shortened V by 4 bases and J by 1 base, and 7 bases separated the two germline ends. Germline V gene lookup returns CDR1 SGHTA and CDR2 FQGNSA. The CDR3 spells CASSSQGNTEAFF. CDR3 nucleotide sequence: TGTGCCAGCAGCTCACAGGGGAACACTGAAGCTTTCTTT.

The chain uses TRBV9 and TRBJ1-2; D not resolved. V was shortened by 0 bases and J by 0 bases, with 9 bases between the two germline ends. The CDR3 totals 15 residues. Germline lookup yields CDR1 SGDLS and CDR2 YYNGEE. The CDR3 region is CASSVAWGSNYGYTF. In nucleotides, the CDR3 is TGTGCCAGCAGCGTAGCCTGGGGATCTAACTATGGCTACACCTTC.

This clone was observed at least ten times. The J gene is TRBJ2-7, the V gene TRBV13, with TRBD1 as a possible D gene (6 bases). The CDR3 has 15 residues. Trimming shortened V by 4 bases and J by 4 bases, and 17 bases separated the two germline ends. Germline lookup yields CDR1 PRHDT and CDR2 FYEKMQ (reference sequence). The CDR3 bases are TGTGCCAGCAGCTCCCTACCCCAGGACAGTTACGAGCAGTACTTC. Its translation is CASSSLPQDSYEQYF. Together with reference TRBV13 and TRBJ2-7, the CDR3 gives the full variable domain: AAGVIQSPRHLIKEKRETATLKCYPIPRHDTVYWYQQGPGQDPQFLISFYEKMQSDKGSIPDRFSAQQFSDYHSELNMSSLELGDSALYFCASSSLPQDSYEQYFGPGTRLTVT.

The chain links TRBV19 to TRBJ1-2; weak D call: TRBD1 (6 bases). This CDR3 has 13 residues. CDR1 and CDR2 from the germline V gene are LNHDA and SQIVND (reference sequence). Trimming removed 4 bases from V and 5 bases from J, with 11 bases in between. Here the CDR3 DNA reads TGTGCCAGTAGTAACCAGGGGAGGTATGGCTACACCTTC. Translated, it gives CASSNQGRYGYTF. Full variable domain (remainder filled in from reference TRBV19 and TRBJ1-2): DGGITQSPKYLFRKEGQNVTLSCEQNLNHDAMYWYRQDPGQGLRLIYYSQIVNDFQKGDIAEGYSVSREKKESFPLTVTSAQKNPTAFYLCASSNQGRYGYTFGSGTRLTVV.

This chain links TRBV28 with TRBJ2-1; 9 bases fit TRBD2. The germline V gene has CDR1 MDHEN and CDR2 SYDVKM. This CDR3 has 15 amino acids. The V gene end was trimmed by 4 bases and the J gene end by 4 bases; junction bases not matched to a gene: 5. CDR3 DNA: TGTGCCAGCAGTTCTTCTAGCGGGAATTACAATGAGCAGTTCTTC. This gives the protein CASSSSSGNYNEQFF.

The gene calls are TRBV11-2 and TRBJ1-4; weak D call: TRBD1 (5 bases). Trimming removed 6 bases at V and 8 bases at J, with 16 bases between. Germline values: CDR1 SGHAT, CDR2 FQNNGV. The CDR3 is made up of 14 amino acids. CDR3 nucleotide sequence: TGTGCCAGCAGTACTTACCAGGGCCTGGAAAAACTGTTTTTT. It is translated as CASSTYQGLEKLFF.